The clone carrying this T cell receptor beta chain was detected once. Its antigen is as yet unknown. The sample comes from a study of T cell responses to AZD1222 COVID-19 vaccine. Broader study findings: Repertoire samples came only from after the peak T cell response. Reportedly, nearly half the spike-specific TCRs target unmutated variant regions.

Second-dose recipients at about 4 or about 12 weeks were treated as one pooled group. Clones were sequenced by immunoSEQ multiplex PCR, and TCRdb holds only the in-frame ones, with some missing. The table lists 100,000 to 150,000 clones, under 95% of them singletons, with around 1% in the top ten. Sequencing used peripheral blood, obtained 28 days after the second AZD1222 dose. The TCR originated in an adult who received the AZD1222 COVID-19 vaccine.

The CDR3 reads CASSYNSFGTQYF. The DNA for the CDR3 is TGTGCCAGCAGTTACAATAGTTTCGGGACCCAGTACTTC. The V and J genes are TRBV6-5 and TRBJ2-5; no firm D call. V lost 2 bases to trimming and J lost 7 bases, with 11 bases between them. CDR1 and CDR2 (germline): MNHEY, SVGAGI. The length of the CDR3 is 13 residues.